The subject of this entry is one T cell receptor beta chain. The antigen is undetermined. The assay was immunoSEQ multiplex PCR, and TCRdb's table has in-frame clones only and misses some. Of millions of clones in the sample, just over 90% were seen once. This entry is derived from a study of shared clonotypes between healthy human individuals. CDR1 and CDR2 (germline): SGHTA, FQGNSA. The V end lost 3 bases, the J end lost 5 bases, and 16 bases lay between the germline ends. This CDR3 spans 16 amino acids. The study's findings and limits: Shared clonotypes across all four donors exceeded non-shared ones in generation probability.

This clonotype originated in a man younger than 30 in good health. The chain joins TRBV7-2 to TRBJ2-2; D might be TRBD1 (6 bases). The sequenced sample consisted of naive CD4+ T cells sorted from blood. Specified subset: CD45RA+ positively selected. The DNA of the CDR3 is TGTGCCAGCAGCTTGGGGTGGTGGGGGCGGACCGGGGAGCTGTTTTTT. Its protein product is CASSLGWWGRTGELFF.